Below are 26 T cell receptor beta chains sequenced from a single sample in a study of shared clonotypes between healthy human individuals. Using immunoSEQ multiplex PCR, the repertoire was profiled, and TCRdb retains in-frame clones only, with some absent. The sample has some 360,000 clones, less than 75% seen once. Sequences were obtained from memory CD4+ T cells sorted from blood. Specified subset: CD45RA-negative fraction. Receptors originate from a man aged 25 to 40 in good health.

This clone was seen a handful of times. V usage is TRBV7-2 and J usage is TRBJ2-3; no clear D. The V end lost 2 bases, the J end lost 6 bases, and 3 bases lay between the germline ends. This CDR3 spans 11 amino acids. Germline V CDR1 and CDR2: SGHTA, FQGNSA. CDR3 sequence reads: CASSLMDTQYF. The CDR3 DNA reads as TGTGCCAGCAGCTTAATGGATACGCAGTATTTT.

The chain recombines TRBV30 with TRBJ1-1, with 8 bases matching TRBD1. The V gene end was trimmed by 5 bases and the J gene end by 8 bases; junction bases not matched to a gene: 7. The CDR3 is made up of 12 amino acids. CDR1 is GTSNPN, CDR2 SVGIG, per germline (reference sequence). The CDR3 sequence is CAWGRDRREAFF. CDR3 DNA: TGTGCCTGGGGGAGGGACAGGCGGGAAGCTTTCTTT.

The J gene is TRBJ1-2, the V gene TRBV5-6; D not certain. Germline lookup yields CDR1 SGHDT and CDR2 YYEEEE. V gave up 0 bases and J gave up 0 bases, with 9 bases separating them. The length of the CDR3 is 15 residues. In DNA, the CDR3 is TGTGCCAGCAGCTTGGAAAAGACTACTAACTATGGCTACACCTTC. It encodes CASSLEKTTNYGYTF.

This chain uses TRBV5-1 with TRBJ1-5, with D uncertain. The CDR3 is 15 amino acids. The V and J ends lost 4 bases and 4 bases respectively, with 15 bases between them. Germline CDR1 and CDR2: SGHRS and YFSETQ. CDR3 sequence: CASSNDGAPNQPQHF. In nucleotides, the CDR3 is TGCGCCAGCAGCAACGACGGCGCCCCGAATCAGCCCCAGCATTTT.

The chain recombines TRBV5-1 with TRBJ1-2, with D hard to call. The CDR3 totals 14 residues. CDR1 SGHRS and CDR2 YFSETQ come from the germline V gene. The V gene lost 0 bases and the J gene lost 4 bases, with 10 bases spanning the gap. CDR3 sequence reads: CASSLVGEGYGYTF. CDR3 nucleotide sequence: TGCGCCAGCAGCTTGGTTGGGGAGGGCTATGGCTACACCTTC.

The chain carries TRBV6-1 and TRBJ2-3; no definite D call. This CDR3 spans 14 amino acids. With 0 bases removed from V and 5 bases from J, the gap between germline ends came to 9 bases. Germline V gives CDR1 MNHNS, CDR2 SASEGT. The CDR3 DNA sequence: TGTGCCAGCAGTGAAGCGTTCCCGGGAGATACGCAGTATTTT. Translating it yields CASSEAFPGDTQYF.

The chain links TRBV18 to TRBJ2-7; 9 bases agree with TRBD1. Germline V CDR1 and CDR2: KGHSH, LQKENI. V was clipped by 1 base and J by 4 bases; unmatched bases: 11. The CDR3 sequence is 17 residues long. CDR3 in amino acids: CASSPQVMTGGYYEQYF. CDR3 in DNA: TGTGCCAGCTCACCACAAGTGATGACAGGGGGGTATTACGAGCAGTACTTC.

In the case of this clone: This sample also contains other DNA sequences that code for the same CDR3. The genes are TRBV18 and TRBJ2-7; tentatively, D is TRBD1 (5 bases). The CDR3 runs to 14 residues. Per the germline V gene, CDR1 is KGHSH and CDR2 is LQKENI. With 3 bases removed from V and 2 bases from J, the gap between germline ends came to 11 bases. The CDR3 loop reads CASSPETGAYEQYF. CDR3 nucleotides: TGTGCCAGCTCACCGGAAACAGGAGCCTACGAGCAGTACTTC.

This rearrangement joins TRBV5-1 to TRBJ2-2, with 7 bases lining up with TRBD2. The junction had 5 bases not matched to a gene; V was cut back by 6 bases and J by 0 bases. The CDR3 extends over 15 amino acids. The germline gives CDR1 SGHRS, CDR2 YFSETQ. The DNA for the CDR3 is TGCGCCAGCAAGGCCGCGGGGGCGAACACCGGGGAGCTGTTTTTT. This translates into CASKAAGANTGELFF.

The rearrangement links TRBV19 to TRBJ2-7; TRBD1 agrees at 10 bases. The germline V gene has CDR1 LNHDA and CDR2 SQIVND (reference sequence). V lost 6 bases to trimming and J lost 2 bases; unmatched junction nucleotides: 7. The CDR3 totals 15 residues. CDR3 amino acids: CASSGDRGYPYEQYF. CDR3 bases: TGTGCCAGTAGCGGGGACAGGGGCTATCCCTACGAGCAGTACTTC.

The chain has TRBV30 and TRBJ1-1, with D unresolved. The germline gives CDR1 GTSNPN, CDR2 SVGIG (reference sequence). The germline V and J ends were trimmed by 7 bases and 1 base, with 10 bases remaining between them. The CDR3 is 12 residues long. CDR3 coding DNA: TGTGCCTTTCAGGCTCCGAACACTGAAGCTTTCTTT. It codes for CAFQAPNTEAFF.

The V and J genes are TRBV6-1 and TRBJ1-5; D perhaps matches TRBD1 (6 bases). This CDR3 is 15 amino acids long. The germline V and J ends were trimmed by 5 bases and 4 bases, with 15 bases remaining between them. The germline V gene has CDR1 MNHNS and CDR2 SASEGT. The CDR3 sequence is CASSPAGGRNQPQHF. Written as DNA, the CDR3 is TGTGCCAGCAGTCCGGCGGGGGGGCGGAATCAGCCCCAGCATTTT.

The chain carries TRBV29-1 and TRBJ2-1; TRBD2 agrees at 16 bases. CDR1 and CDR2 (germline): SQVTM, ANQGSEA. This CDR3 region has 17 residues. Trimming at V came to 7 bases and at J to 5 bases, leaving 11 bases not matched to a gene. CDR3 nucleotide sequence: TGCAGCGGACAAGGGACTAGCGGGAGGGCCCTGCACAATGAGCAGTTCTTC. It is translated as CSGQGTSGRALHNEQFF.

V and J are TRBV19 and TRBJ1-1; possibly TRBD1 for D (5 bases). From germline, CDR1 is LNHDA and CDR2 SQIVND (reference sequence). V lost 5 bases and J lost 1, with 5 bases in between. The CDR3 totals 12 residues. CDR3 sequence: CASSDRNTEAFF. The CDR3 nucleotides are TGTGCCAGTAGTGACAGGAACACTGAAGCTTTCTTT.

The gene calls are TRBV7-9 and TRBJ1-1; 7 bases line up with TRBD1. The V gene's germline CDR1 is SEHNR and CDR2 FQNEAQ (reference sequence). V lost 5 bases and J lost 4; bases outside the gene matches: 19. CDR3 length: 18 residues. The DNA of the CDR3 is TGTGCCAGCAGCGCCAGTCTTCCCGGGCCCCAGGGGGGCACTGAAGCTTTCTTT. Protein sequence: CASSASLPGPQGGTEAFF.

V and J are TRBV2 and TRBJ2-2; 7 bases line up with TRBD1. Germline CDR1 is SNHLY and CDR2 is FYNNEI. The CDR3 covers 14 residues. V trimming: 4 bases; J trimming: 6 bases; junction bases outside the gene matches: 5. CDR3 in amino acids: CASSATGSAGELFF. The CDR3 bases are TGTGCCAGCAGTGCGACAGGGTCGGCCGGGGAGCTGTTTTTT.

This chain joins TRBV7-3 and TRBJ2-7; D is unresolved. Trimming removed 4 bases from V and 5 bases from J, with 12 bases in between. The CDR3 runs 13 residues. Germline CDR1 and CDR2: SGHTA and FQGTGA. The DNA of the CDR3 is TGTGCCAGCAGCTCCGCCGTAGGCAACGAGCAGTACTTC. It is translated as CASSSAVGNEQYF.

The chain is built from TRBV4-1 and TRBJ1-2; D ambiguous. Looked up from germline, CDR1 is MGHRA and CDR2 is YSYEKL. The CDR3 length is 17 residues. The V end was cut by 0 bases, the J end by 6 bases, with 20 bases between. CDR3 amino acids: CASSQDRGLSSRNGYTF. In DNA, the CDR3 is TGCGCCAGCAGCCAAGATCGAGGACTCTCGTCCCGCAATGGCTACACCTTC.

The CDR3 DNA is TGTGCCACCTCCCCTGGCGGTGAGCAGTTCTTC. Translating gives CATSPGGEQFF. The V call is TRBV10-3, the J call TRBJ2-1; D ambiguous. Germline V gene data show CDR1 as ENHRY and CDR2 as SYGVKD. Trimming took 10 bases from V and 9 from J, leaving 13 bases between them. The CDR3 runs 11 residues.

This clone turned up a few times. The CDR3 reads CASSQDRSSYEQYF. The CDR3 DNA reads as TGCGCCAGCAGCCAGGACAGGAGCTCCTACGAGCAGTACTTC. The V call is TRBV4-3, the J call TRBJ2-7, with 7 bases identical to TRBD1. CDR3 length equals 14 residues. With V trimmed by 3 bases and J by 0 bases, 2 bases remained unmatched. The V gene's germline CDR1 is LGHNA and CDR2 YSLEER.

The chain links TRBV6-6 to TRBJ1-2; D call uncertain. The CDR3 has 13 residues. Trimming pared 0 bases from V and 4 bases from J, leaving 6 bases between. CDR1 is MNHNY and CDR2 is SVGAGI in the germline V gene (reference sequence). CDR3 amino acids: CASSYSDGYGYTF. The CDR3 DNA reads as TGTGCCAGCAGTTACTCGGACGGCTATGGCTACACCTTC.

The chain couples TRBV11-3 to TRBJ2-7; 10 bases fit TRBD2. Losses at the gene ends were 2 bases for V and 1 base for J; bases not matched to a gene: 2. The CDR3 loop spans 15 amino acids. Per germline, CDR1 SGHNT and CDR2 YENEEA. CDR3 coding DNA: TGTGCCAGCAGCTTACTAGCGGGAGATTCCTACGAGCAGTACTTC. Protein sequence: CASSLLAGDSYEQYF.

This chain links TRBV6-6 with TRBJ2-7; unclear D gene. V gave up 4 bases and J gave up 0 bases, with 16 bases separating them. The CDR3 is made up of 16 amino acids. Per the germline V gene, CDR1 is MNHNY and CDR2 is SVGAGI (reference sequence). CDR3 DNA sequence: TGTGCCAGCAGTTCATTCCCGGGCTCGAGCTCCTACGAGCAGTACTTC. It translates to CASSSFPGSSSYEQYF.

The chain employs TRBV10-3 and TRBJ2-1; 10 bases fit TRBD1. Germline assignment: CDR1 ENHRY and CDR2 SYGVKD. This CDR3 contains 15 residues. V shed 6 bases, J shed 7 bases, and the junction held 9 bases outside the gene matches. CDR3: CAIRTPRTGGNEQFF. The CDR3 nucleotides are TGTGCCATCAGGACCCCGAGGACAGGGGGGAATGAGCAGTTCTTC.

The rearrangement links TRBV5-4 to TRBJ2-7, with 7 positions matching TRBD1. V lost 2 bases and J lost 6; bases outside the gene matches: 5. This CDR3 is built from 13 residues. Germline V gene sequence: CDR1 SGHNT, CDR2 YYREEE (reference sequence). CDR3 nucleotide sequence: TGTGCCAGCAGCTTAACAGGGGATGGCGAGCAGTACTTC. It codes for CASSLTGDGEQYF.

V gene TRBV5-1 combines with J gene TRBJ1-5, with 7 nucleotides matching TRBD1. The V gene end was trimmed by 4 bases and the J gene end by 0 bases; junction bases not matched to a gene: 7. Per the germline V gene, CDR1 is SGHRS and CDR2 is YFSETQ. The CDR3 covers 16 residues. CDR3 DNA: TGCGCCAGCAGCCCCGGGACAGTGTATAGCAATCAGCCCCAGCATTTT. Translating it yields CASSPGTVYSNQPQHF.